The present T cell receptor (beta chain) was sequenced within a study of CD8 T cells in ankylosing spondylitis. Study-wide results and caveats: Clones linked with disease were CD8+ and fairly uncommon in the peripheral blood.

The CDR3 length is 14 residues. V was pared by 3 bases and J by 6 bases, with 14 bases between. Looked up from germline, CDR1 is SGHRS and CDR2 is YFSETQ. MiXCR, run by TCRdb on the 5' RACE reads, gives a single entry per CDR3 protein. The table has approximately 110,000 distinct CDR3 sequences, approximately 25% seen once. Details on this clonotype: The antigen is unknown.

Material for sequencing was synovial fluid, either unsorted or a sorted T cell fraction (not recorded which). The rearrangement joins TRBV5-1 to TRBJ2-3; D is perhaps TRBD2 (6 bases). This clonotype originated in a male donor with ankylosing spondylitis. CDR3 in amino acids: CASSWGLATDTQYF. In DNA form, the CDR3 reads TGCGCCAGCAGCTGGGGACTGGCTACGGATACGCAGTATTTT.